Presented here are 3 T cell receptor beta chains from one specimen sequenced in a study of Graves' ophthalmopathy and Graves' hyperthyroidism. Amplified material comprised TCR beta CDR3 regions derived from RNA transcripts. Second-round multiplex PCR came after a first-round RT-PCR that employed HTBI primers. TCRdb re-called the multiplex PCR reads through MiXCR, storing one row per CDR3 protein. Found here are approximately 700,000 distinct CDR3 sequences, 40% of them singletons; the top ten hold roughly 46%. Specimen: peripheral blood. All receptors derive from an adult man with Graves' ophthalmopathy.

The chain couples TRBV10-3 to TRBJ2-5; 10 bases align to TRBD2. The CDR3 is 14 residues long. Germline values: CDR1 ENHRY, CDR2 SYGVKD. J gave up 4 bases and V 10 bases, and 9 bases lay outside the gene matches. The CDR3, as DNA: TGTGCCAGCAGAACTAGCGGGGCAGGAGAGACCCAGTACTTC. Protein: CASRTSGAGETQYF.

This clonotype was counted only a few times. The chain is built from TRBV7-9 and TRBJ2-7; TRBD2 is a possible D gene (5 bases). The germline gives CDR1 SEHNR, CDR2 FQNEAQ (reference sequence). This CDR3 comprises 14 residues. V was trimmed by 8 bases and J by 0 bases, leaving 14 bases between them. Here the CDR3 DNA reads TGTGCCAGCTCACCATGGCGGGCCTCCTACGAGCAGTACTTC. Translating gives CASSPWRASYEQYF.

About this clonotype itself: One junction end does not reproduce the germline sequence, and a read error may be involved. The CDR3 DNA is TGTGCCAGCAGTGAAGTAGGGACTCAGAACACCAGGGAGCTGTTTTTT. Translating it yields CASSEVGTQNTRELFF. The V call is TRBV2, the J call TRBJ2-2; D possibly corresponds to TRBD2 (6 bases). Germline assignment: CDR1 SNHLY and CDR2 FYNNEI. The CDR3 has 16 residues.